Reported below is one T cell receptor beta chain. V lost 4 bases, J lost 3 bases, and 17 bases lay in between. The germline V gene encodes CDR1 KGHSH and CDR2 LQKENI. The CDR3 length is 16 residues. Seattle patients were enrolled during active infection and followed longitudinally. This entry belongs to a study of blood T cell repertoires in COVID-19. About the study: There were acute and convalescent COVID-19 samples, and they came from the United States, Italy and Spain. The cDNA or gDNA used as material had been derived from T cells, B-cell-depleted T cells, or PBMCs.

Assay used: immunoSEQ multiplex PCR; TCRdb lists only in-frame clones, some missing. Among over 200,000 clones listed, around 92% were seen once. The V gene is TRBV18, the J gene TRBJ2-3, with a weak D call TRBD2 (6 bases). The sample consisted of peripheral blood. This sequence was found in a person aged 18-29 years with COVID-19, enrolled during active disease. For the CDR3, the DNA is TGTGCCAGCTCACGGGAGGCGAGGGGAGCGACAGATACGCAGTATTTT. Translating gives CASSREARGATDTQYF. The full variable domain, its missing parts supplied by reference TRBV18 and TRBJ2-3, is NAGVMQNPRHLVRRRGQEARLRCSPMKGHSHVYWYRQLPEEGLKFMVYLQKENIIDESGMPKERFSAEFPKEGPSILRIQQVVRGDSAAYFCASSREARGATDTQYFGPGTRLTVL.